This T cell receptor beta chain appears in the sequencing data of a study of blood T cell repertoires in COVID-19. Study-wide context: The United States, Italy and Spain provided the acute and convalescent COVID-19 samples. The analysed material was cDNA or gDNA that came from T cells, B-cell-depleted T cells, or PBMCs.

Trimming removed 4 bases at V and 9 bases at J, with 13 bases between. CDR3 size: 13 residues. The germline CDR1 and CDR2 sequences are LGHDT and YNNKEL (reference sequence). Per the authors' pipeline: Amplified reference gene primers provided the basis for estimating nucleated cell counts. Repertoires were generated with immunoSEQ multiplex PCR, while TCRdb's copy carries only in-frame clones and drops some. The V and J calls and clone size are taken from that table; D and trimming were inferred from the DNA. The sample yields about 110,000 clones, under 85% seen once. Specimen: peripheral blood. The V and J genes are TRBV3-1 (or the pseudogene TRBV3-2) and TRBJ2-1; D is perhaps TRBD1 (5 bases). The clonotype comes from a woman aged 70-85 years with acute or convalescent COVID-19. DNA for the CDR3: TGTGCCAGCAGCCTTGGGGCACTCAGTGAGCAGTTCTTC. It codes for CASSLGALSEQFF.